The clone carrying this T cell receptor beta chain was detected once. Its specificity is not known. These data belong to a study of cytomegalovirus exposure and HLA in healthy donors. Study outcomes and limitations: It was 150 to 200 TCR beta chains that were listed as cytomegalovirus-associated. Three CMV-associated chains were confirmed in vitro to be specific for CMV antigens.

The CDR3 contains 16 residues. V lost 3 bases, J lost 1 base, and 15 bases lay in between. Germline V lookup: CDR1 SGHTA, CDR2 FQGNSA. The primer mix had 60 Vbeta and 13 Jbeta primers. Produced via immunoSEQ multiplex PCR; TCRdb's table is partial and in-frame only. In the table there are more than 150,000 clones, 76% of which are singletons. This clonotype was sampled from a woman in her 30s in good health and CMV-seropositive. The chain employs TRBV7-2 and TRBJ2-5, with D perhaps matching TRBD2 (7 bases). Sequencing was done on a sample of PBMCs. The chain's CDR3 is CASSLGGAGTQETQYF. CDR3 in DNA: TGTGCCAGCAGCTTGGGGGGGGCAGGGACCCAAGAGACCCAGTACTTC.